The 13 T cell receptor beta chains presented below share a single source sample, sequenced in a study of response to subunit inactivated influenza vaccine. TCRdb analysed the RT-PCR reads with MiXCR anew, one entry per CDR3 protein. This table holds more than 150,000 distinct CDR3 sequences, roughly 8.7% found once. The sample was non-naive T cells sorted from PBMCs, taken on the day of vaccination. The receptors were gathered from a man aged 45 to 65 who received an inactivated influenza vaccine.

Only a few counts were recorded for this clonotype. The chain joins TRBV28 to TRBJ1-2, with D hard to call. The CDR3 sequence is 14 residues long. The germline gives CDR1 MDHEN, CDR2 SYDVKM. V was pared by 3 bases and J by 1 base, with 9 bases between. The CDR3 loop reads CASSLPQLNYGYTF. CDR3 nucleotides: TGTGCCAGCAGTTTGCCGCAGCTTAACTATGGCTACACCTTC.

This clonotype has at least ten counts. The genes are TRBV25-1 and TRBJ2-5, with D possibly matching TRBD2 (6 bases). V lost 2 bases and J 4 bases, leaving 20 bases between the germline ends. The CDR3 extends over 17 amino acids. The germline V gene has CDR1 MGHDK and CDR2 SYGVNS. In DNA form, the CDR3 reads TGTGCCAGCAGTGAAATCAGGCTAGCGATGGGGGGAGAGACCCAGTACTTC. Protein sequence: CASSEIRLAMGGETQYF.

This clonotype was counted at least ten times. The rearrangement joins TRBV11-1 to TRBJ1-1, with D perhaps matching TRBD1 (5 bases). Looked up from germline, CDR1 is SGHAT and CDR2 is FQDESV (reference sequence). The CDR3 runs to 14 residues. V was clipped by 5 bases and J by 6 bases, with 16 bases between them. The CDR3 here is CASSIQANRAEAFF. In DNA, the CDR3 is TGTGCCAGCAGCATACAGGCGAACCGCGCTGAAGCTTTCTTT.

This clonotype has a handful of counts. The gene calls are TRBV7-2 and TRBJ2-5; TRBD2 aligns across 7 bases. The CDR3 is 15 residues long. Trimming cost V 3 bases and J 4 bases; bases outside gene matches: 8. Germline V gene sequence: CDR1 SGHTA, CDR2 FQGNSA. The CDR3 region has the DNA TGTGCCAGCAGCTTGGGGGGGACCGTTCGAGAGACCCAGTACTTC. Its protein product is CASSLGGTVRETQYF.

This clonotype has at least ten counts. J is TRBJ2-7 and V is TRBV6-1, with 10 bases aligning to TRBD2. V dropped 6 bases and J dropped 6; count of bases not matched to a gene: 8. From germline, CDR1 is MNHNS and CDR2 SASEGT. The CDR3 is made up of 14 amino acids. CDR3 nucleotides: TGTGCCAGCAGCGAGACTAGCGGGCCCTCCGAGCAGTACTTC. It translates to CASSETSGPSEQYF.

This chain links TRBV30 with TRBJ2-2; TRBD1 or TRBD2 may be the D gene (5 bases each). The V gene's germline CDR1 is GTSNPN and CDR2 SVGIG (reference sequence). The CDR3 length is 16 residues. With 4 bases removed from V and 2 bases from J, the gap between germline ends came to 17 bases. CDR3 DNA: TGTGCCTGGAACGCGAGGGGTGGACAAAACACCGGGGAGCTGTTTTTT. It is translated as CAWNARGGQNTGELFF.

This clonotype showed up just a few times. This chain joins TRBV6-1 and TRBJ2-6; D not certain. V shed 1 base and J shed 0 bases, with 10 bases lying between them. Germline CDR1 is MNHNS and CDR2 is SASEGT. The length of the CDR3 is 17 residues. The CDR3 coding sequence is TGTGCCAGCAGTGAAGGGGTGTGGAGCTCTGGGGCCAACGTCCTGACTTTC. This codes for CASSEGVWSSGANVLTF.

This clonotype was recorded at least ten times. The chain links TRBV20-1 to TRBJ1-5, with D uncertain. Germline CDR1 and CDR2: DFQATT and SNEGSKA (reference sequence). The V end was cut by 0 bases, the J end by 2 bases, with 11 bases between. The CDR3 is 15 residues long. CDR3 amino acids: CSARDTGGGNQPQHF. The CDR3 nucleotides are TGCAGTGCTAGAGATACGGGCGGCGGCAATCAGCCCCAGCATTTT.

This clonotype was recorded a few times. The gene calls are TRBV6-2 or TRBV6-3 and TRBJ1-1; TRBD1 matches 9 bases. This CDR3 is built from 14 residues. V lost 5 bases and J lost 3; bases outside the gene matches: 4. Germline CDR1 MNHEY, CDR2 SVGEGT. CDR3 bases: TGTGCCAGCAGTCCGGACAGGGGTTACACTGAAGCTTTCTTT. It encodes CASSPDRGYTEAFF.

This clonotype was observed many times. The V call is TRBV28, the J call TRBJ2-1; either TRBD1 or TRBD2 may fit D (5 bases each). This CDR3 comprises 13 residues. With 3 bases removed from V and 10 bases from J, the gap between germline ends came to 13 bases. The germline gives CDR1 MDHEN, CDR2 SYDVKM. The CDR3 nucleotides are TGTGCCAGCAGTTTCTGGGGGAAAGGGGAGCAGTTCTTC. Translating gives CASSFWGKGEQFF.

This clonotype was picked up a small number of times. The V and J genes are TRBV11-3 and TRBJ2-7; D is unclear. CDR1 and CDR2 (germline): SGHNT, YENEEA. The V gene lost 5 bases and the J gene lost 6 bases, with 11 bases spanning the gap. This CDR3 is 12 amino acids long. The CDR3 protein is CASSRTNGEQYF. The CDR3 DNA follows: TGTGCCAGCAGCCGGACGAACGGCGAGCAGTACTTC.

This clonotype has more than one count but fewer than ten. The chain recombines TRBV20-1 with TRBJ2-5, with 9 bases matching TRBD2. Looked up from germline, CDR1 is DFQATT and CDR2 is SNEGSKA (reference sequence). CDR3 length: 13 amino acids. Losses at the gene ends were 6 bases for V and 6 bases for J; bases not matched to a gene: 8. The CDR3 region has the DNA TGCAGTGCCCGGCCTAGCGGGGAGCAGACCCAGTACTTC. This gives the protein CSARPSGEQTQYF.

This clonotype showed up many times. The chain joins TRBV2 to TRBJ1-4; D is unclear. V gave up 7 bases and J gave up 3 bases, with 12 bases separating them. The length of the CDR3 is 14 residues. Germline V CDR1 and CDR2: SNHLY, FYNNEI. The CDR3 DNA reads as TGTGCCAGCACAAGGCCCGTTCCTAATGAAAAACTGTTTTTT. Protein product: CASTRPVPNEKLFF.